The rows below give T cell receptor beta chains drawn from one sample of a study of cytomegalovirus exposure and HLA in healthy donors. Libraries were prepared by immunoSEQ multiplex PCR; TCRdb keeps only in-frame clonotypes and omits some of them. The data contain fewer than 90,000 clones, around 79% of them singletons. The sample taken for sequencing was PBMCs. The source is a woman in her 40s in good health and CMV-seropositive. Both conserved end residues are part of each CDR3. Fields, in order: clone size, V gene, J gene, CDR3 length, D gene, CDR3 protein, CDR3 DNA. The D gene is left open where the match is weak. Only some rows state a clone size, as once, few, many or a class for expanded clones.

clone size: .
V gene: TRBV9
J gene: TRBJ2-5
CDR3 length: 16
D gene: .
CDR3 protein: CASSVGGRSGLETQYF
CDR3 DNA: TGTGCCAGCAGCGTCGGCGGCCGGTCCGGCCTGGAGACCCAGTACTTC

clone size: .
V gene: TRBV27
J gene: TRBJ2-1
CDR3 length: 17
D gene: TRBD2
CDR3 protein: CASSQGLAGGSYNEQFF
CDR3 DNA: TGTGCCAGCAGTCAAGGACTAGCGGGGGGATCCTACAATGAGCAGTTCTTC

clone size: few
V gene: TRBV30
J gene: TRBJ1-5
CDR3 length: 14
D gene: .
CDR3 protein: CAWSHGQPNQPQHF
CDR3 DNA: TGTGCCTGGAGTCACGGACAGCCAAATCAGCCCCAGCATTTT

clone size: .
V gene: TRBV6-5
J gene: TRBJ1-1
CDR3 length: 12
D gene: .
CDR3 protein: CASSSRVAEAFF
CDR3 DNA: TGTGCCAGCAGCTCGAGGGTAGCTGAAGCTTTCTTT

clone size: .
V gene: TRBV27
J gene: TRBJ1-1
CDR3 length: 15
D gene: TRBD1
CDR3 protein: CASSSPGTGEVSAFF
CDR3 DNA: TGTGCCAGCAGTTCCCCCGGGACAGGGGAGGTTTCAGCTTTCTTT

clone size: .
V gene: TRBV11-2
J gene: TRBJ2-7
CDR3 length: 13
D gene: .
CDR3 protein: CASSPRVEREQYF
CDR3 DNA: TGTGCCAGCAGCCCCCGGGTGGAGAGAGAGCAGTACTTC

clone size: .
V gene: TRBV5-1
J gene: TRBJ2-7
CDR3 length: 13
D gene: TRBD2
CDR3 protein: CASQALAGYEQYF
CDR3 DNA: TGCGCCAGCCAAGCCCTAGCGGGCTACGAGCAGTACTTC

clone size: few
V gene: TRBV4-3
J gene: TRBJ1-2
CDR3 length: 13
D gene: .
CDR3 protein: CASSQGVRYGYTF
CDR3 DNA: TGCGCCAGCAGCCAAGGAGTTAGATATGGCTACACCTTC

clone size: .
V gene: TRBV6-6
J gene: TRBJ2-7
CDR3 length: 15
D gene: TRBD2
CDR3 protein: CASSYSSLAGDEQYF
CDR3 DNA: TGTGCCAGCAGTTACTCGTCCCTAGCGGGAGACGAGCAGTACTTC

clone size: .
V gene: TRBV5-1
J gene: TRBJ2-3
CDR3 length: 17
D gene: TRBD2
CDR3 protein: CASSLALAGGPPDTQYF
CDR3 DNA: TGCGCCAGCAGCTTGGCCCTAGCGGGGGGGCCCCCAGATACGCAGTATTTT

clone size: .
V gene: TRBV7-9
J gene: TRBJ2-7
CDR3 length: 14
D gene: TRBD2
CDR3 protein: CASSLTLADYEQYF
CDR3 DNA: TGTGCCAGCAGCTTAACCCTAGCGGACTACGAGCAGTACTTC

clone size: .
V gene: TRBV4-2
J gene: TRBJ2-1
CDR3 length: 14
D gene: TRBD1
CDR3 protein: CASNPGTVFNEQFF
CDR3 DNA: TGTGCCAGCAACCCGGGGACAGTTTTCAATGAGCAGTTCTTC

clone size: .
V gene: TRBV25-1
J gene: TRBJ1-5
CDR3 length: 16
D gene: TRBD1
CDR3 protein: CASSGPTGKVNQPQHF
CDR3 DNA: TGTGCCAGCAGTGGTCCGACAGGGAAGGTTAATCAGCCCCAGCATTTT

clone size: few
V gene: TRBV18
J gene: TRBJ1-1
CDR3 length: 14
D gene: TRBD1
CDR3 protein: CASSPGQRNTEAFF
CDR3 DNA: TGTGCCAGCTCACCGGGACAGAGGAACACTGAAGCTTTCTTT

clone size: .
V gene: TRBV19
J gene: TRBJ2-3
CDR3 length: 17
D gene: TRBD2
CDR3 protein: CASSIRAVAGVTDTQYF
CDR3 DNA: TGTGCCAGTAGTATCAGGGCGGTAGCGGGGGTTACAGATACGCAGTATTTT

clone size: .
V gene: TRBV4-2
J gene: TRBJ2-1
CDR3 length: 15
D gene: TRBD2
CDR3 protein: CASSQGLAGNNEQFF
CDR3 DNA: TGTGCCAGCAGCCAAGGACTAGCGGGAAACAATGAGCAGTTCTTC

clone size: once
V gene: TRBV27
J gene: TRBJ2-7
CDR3 length: 12
D gene: TRBD2
CDR3 protein: CASSLLAGVLYF
CDR3 DNA: TGTGCCAGCAGTCTCTTGGCGGGAGTCCTGTACTTC

clone size: .
V gene: TRBV11-2
J gene: TRBJ1-2
CDR3 length: 14
D gene: .
CDR3 protein: CASSLGGRREGYTF
CDR3 DNA: TGTGCCAGCAGCTTAGGGGGCCGGCGGGAAGGCTACACCTTC

clone size: .
V gene: TRBV15
J gene: TRBJ2-7
CDR3 length: 14
D gene: TRBD2
CDR3 protein: CATSRDGGGYEQYF
CDR3 DNA: TGTGCCACCAGCAGAGATGGGGGGGGCTACGAGCAGTACTTC

clone size: .
V gene: TRBV6-5
J gene: TRBJ1-1
CDR3 length: 13
D gene: .
CDR3 protein: CASRTTVDTEAFF
CDR3 DNA: TGTGCCAGCAGAACCACAGTGGACACTGAAGCTTTCTTT

clone size: few
V gene: TRBV4-2
J gene: TRBJ2-3
CDR3 length: 17
D gene: TRBD2
CDR3 protein: CASSQDMKREGPDTQYF
CDR3 DNA: TGTGCCAGCAGCCAAGATATGAAGCGGGAGGGCCCGGATACGCAGTATTTT

clone size: .
V gene: TRBV11-2
J gene: TRBJ2-1
CDR3 length: 14
D gene: TRBD2
CDR3 protein: CASSSGLDYNEQFF
CDR3 DNA: TGTGCCAGCAGCTCCGGACTAGATTACAATGAGCAGTTCTTC

clone size: .
V gene: TRBV18
J gene: TRBJ2-7
CDR3 length: 20
D gene: .
CDR3 protein: CASSPTVGGVGLLSSYEQYF
CDR3 DNA: TGTGCCAGCTCACCCACGGTCGGGGGAGTGGGGCTTCTCAGCTCCTACGAGCAGTACTTC

clone size: once
V gene: TRBV18
J gene: TRBJ2-5
CDR3 length: 15
D gene: TRBD1
CDR3 protein: CASSPYSGTGETQYF
CDR3 DNA: TGTGCCAGCTCACCCTACTCCGGGACAGGGGAGACCCAGTACTTC

clone size: .
V gene: TRBV21-1
J gene: TRBJ2-3
CDR3 length: 19
D gene: .
CDR3 protein: CASSKLGQGEGGHTDTQYF
CDR3 DNA: TGTGCCAGCAGCAAATTGGGACAGGGCGAGGGGGGGCACACAGATACGCAGTATTTT

clone size: .
V gene: TRBV2
J gene: TRBJ1-1
CDR3 length: 13
D gene: TRBD1
CDR3 protein: CASNRGLNTEAFF
CDR3 DNA: TGTGCCAGCAACAGGGGGCTGAACACTGAAGCTTTCTTT

clone size: .
V gene: TRBV18
J gene: TRBJ2-1
CDR3 length: 12
D gene: .
CDR3 protein: CASSRGDNEQFF
CDR3 DNA: TGTGCCAGCTCGCGGGGAGACAATGAGCAGTTCTTC

clone size: .
V gene: TRBV7-9
J gene: TRBJ2-3
CDR3 length: 13
D gene: .
CDR3 protein: CASSLEGEDTQYF
CDR3 DNA: TGTGCCAGCAGCTTAGAGGGGGAAGATACGCAGTATTTT

clone size: .
V gene: TRBV10-3
J gene: TRBJ2-7
CDR3 length: 16
D gene: TRBD2
CDR3 protein: CAISESGLAGRDEQYF
CDR3 DNA: TGTGCCATCAGTGAGTCAGGACTAGCGGGAAGGGACGAGCAGTACTTC

clone size: .
V gene: TRBV5-1
J gene: TRBJ1-4
CDR3 length: 15
D gene: .
CDR3 protein: CASSLSQQGSEKLFF
CDR3 DNA: TGCGCCAGCAGCTTGAGTCAACAGGGAAGTGAAAAACTGTTTTTT

clone size: few
V gene: TRBV9
J gene: TRBJ1-2
CDR3 length: 16
D gene: TRBD1
CDR3 protein: CASSAIGQGANYGYTF
CDR3 DNA: TGTGCCAGCAGCGCAATTGGACAGGGGGCTAACTATGGCTACACCTTC

clone size: few
V gene: TRBV15
J gene: TRBJ1-4
CDR3 length: 18
D gene: .
CDR3 protein: CATSRDLGSLWVNEKLFF
CDR3 DNA: TGTGCCACCAGCAGAGATCTGGGCAGCCTATGGGTTAATGAAAAACTGTTTTTT

clone size: .
V gene: TRBV30
J gene: TRBJ2-7
CDR3 length: 16
D gene: TRBD2
CDR3 protein: CASRTSGGTRSYEQYF
CDR3 DNA: TGTGCCAGCAGGACTAGCGGGGGCACAAGATCCTACGAGCAGTACTTC

clone size: .
V gene: TRBV7-3
J gene: TRBJ2-3
CDR3 length: 17
D gene: .
CDR3 protein: CASSLGRTGSGTDTQYF
CDR3 DNA: TGTGCCAGCAGCTTAGGGCGAACTGGGAGCGGCACAGATACGCAGTATTTT

clone size: .
V gene: TRBV19
J gene: TRBJ2-7
CDR3 length: 13
D gene: .
CDR3 protein: CASSSGRSYEQYF
CDR3 DNA: TGTGCCAGTAGTAGCGGTCGCTCCTACGAGCAGTACTTC

clone size: few
V gene: TRBV21-1
J gene: TRBJ1-1
CDR3 length: 15
D gene: .
CDR3 protein: CASSKLPRVGTEAFF
CDR3 DNA: TGTGCCAGCAGCAAACTTCCCAGGGTTGGCACTGAAGCTTTCTTT

clone size: few
V gene: TRBV5-1
J gene: TRBJ1-6
CDR3 length: 15
D gene: TRBD1
CDR3 protein: CASSSPDRENSPLHF
CDR3 DNA: TGCGCCAGCAGCTCGCCGGACAGGGAAAATTCACCCCTCCACTTT

clone size: .
V gene: TRBV9
J gene: TRBJ1-2
CDR3 length: 12
D gene: TRBD1
CDR3 protein: CASSIGTDGYTF
CDR3 DNA: TGTGCCAGCAGCATTGGGACAGATGGCTACACCTTC

clone size: .
V gene: TRBV25-1
J gene: TRBJ1-1
CDR3 length: 12
D gene: .
CDR3 protein: CASRAGGTEAFF
CDR3 DNA: TGTGCCAGCAGGGCGGGTGGCACTGAAGCTTTCTTT

clone size: .
V gene: TRBV9
J gene: TRBJ1-5
CDR3 length: 15
D gene: TRBD1
CDR3 protein: CASSAGQGGNQPQHF
CDR3 DNA: TGTGCCAGCAGCGCGGGACAGGGAGGCAATCAGCCCCAGCATTTT

clone size: .
V gene: TRBV30
J gene: TRBJ1-5
CDR3 length: 14
D gene: TRBD1
CDR3 protein: CAWSVQGAFQPQHF
CDR3 DNA: TGTGCCTGGAGTGTTCAGGGGGCATTTCAGCCCCAGCATTTT

clone size: .
V gene: TRBV7-2
J gene: TRBJ2-1
CDR3 length: 16
D gene: .
CDR3 protein: CASSPNGGVAYNEQFF
CDR3 DNA: TGTGCCAGCAGCCCCAACGGGGGTGTCGCCTACAATGAGCAGTTCTTC

clone size: .
V gene: TRBV28
J gene: TRBJ1-3
CDR3 length: 15
D gene: .
CDR3 protein: CASLTPPSEGNTIYF
CDR3 DNA: TGTGCCAGTCTCACTCCCCCCAGCGAGGGAAACACCATATATTTT

clone size: .
V gene: TRBV18
J gene: TRBJ2-7
CDR3 length: 11
D gene: .
CDR3 protein: CASSIRYEQYF
CDR3 DNA: TGTGCCAGCTCAATCCGCTACGAGCAGTACTTC

clone size: .
V gene: TRBV7-3
J gene: TRBJ2-2
CDR3 length: 16
D gene: .
CDR3 protein: CASSLMHTGNTGELFF
CDR3 DNA: TGTGCCAGCAGCTTAATGCACACAGGAAACACCGGGGAGCTGTTTTTT

clone size: .
V gene: TRBV27
J gene: TRBJ2-3
CDR3 length: 19
D gene: .
CDR3 protein: CASSPGASYVTSSTDTQYF
CDR3 DNA: TGTGCCAGCAGTCCAGGGGCGTCTTATGTAACTTCTAGCACAGATACGCAGTATTTT

clone size: .
V gene: TRBV7-6
J gene: TRBJ2-1
CDR3 length: 18
D gene: .
CDR3 protein: CASSWIDGDYNSYNEQFF
CDR3 DNA: TGTGCCAGCAGCTGGATCGACGGCGACTATAACTCCTACAATGAGCAGTTCTTC

clone size: .
V gene: TRBV13
J gene: TRBJ1-2
CDR3 length: 17
D gene: TRBD1
CDR3 protein: CASSSYRDRDLGSGYTF
CDR3 DNA: TGTGCCAGCAGCTCCTACCGGGACAGGGACCTGGGGAGTGGCTACACCTTC

clone size: .
V gene: TRBV5-1
J gene: TRBJ2-3
CDR3 length: 15
D gene: TRBD2
CDR3 protein: CASSPGLAEPDTQYF
CDR3 DNA: TGCGCCAGCAGCCCGGGACTAGCGGAACCAGATACGCAGTATTTT

clone size: .
V gene: TRBV29-1
J gene: TRBJ2-5
CDR3 length: 14
D gene: .
CDR3 protein: CSGDGWGGGETQYF
CDR3 DNA: TGCAGCGGTGACGGGTGGGGAGGGGGAGAGACCCAGTACTTC

clone size: few
V gene: TRBV18
J gene: TRBJ2-7
CDR3 length: 14
D gene: TRBD1
CDR3 protein: CASSPPGQTYEQYF
CDR3 DNA: TGTGCCAGCTCACCACCGGGACAGACCTACGAGCAGTACTTC

clone size: .
V gene: TRBV7-9
J gene: TRBJ2-1
CDR3 length: 16
D gene: TRBD2
CDR3 protein: CASSLTREGNADEQFF
CDR3 DNA: TGTGCCAGCAGCTTGACCAGGGAGGGTAACGCGGATGAGCAGTTCTTC

clone size: .
V gene: TRBV7-6
J gene: TRBJ1-2
CDR3 length: 14
D gene: .
CDR3 protein: CASSLALEEDGYTF
CDR3 DNA: TGTGCCAGCAGCTTAGCCCTAGAGGAGGATGGCTACACCTTC

clone size: .
V gene: TRBV5-1
J gene: TRBJ2-3
CDR3 length: 12
D gene: .
CDR3 protein: CASSSSGPAQYF
CDR3 DNA: TGCGCCAGCAGCTCCTCAGGCCCTGCGCAGTATTTT

clone size: .
V gene: TRBV28
J gene: TRBJ1-3
CDR3 length: 12
D gene: TRBD1
CDR3 protein: CASATGVNTIYF
CDR3 DNA: TGTGCCAGCGCTACAGGGGTAAACACCATATATTTT

clone size: .
V gene: TRBV25-1
J gene: TRBJ1-6
CDR3 length: 13
D gene: .
CDR3 protein: CASRLNYNSPLHF
CDR3 DNA: TGTGCCAGCAGACTGAACTATAATTCACCCCTCCACTTT

clone size: .
V gene: TRBV7-9
J gene: TRBJ2-7
CDR3 length: 14
D gene: TRBD1
CDR3 protein: CASSPGTGTYEQYF
CDR3 DNA: TGTGCCAGCAGCCCCGGGACAGGGACCTACGAGCAGTACTTC